This is a list of T cell receptor beta chains from one sample in a study of identical twins. TCRdb fed the 5' RACE reads into MiXCR, producing one record per CDR3 protein. This table has around 480,000 distinct CDR3 sequences, 14% appearing once. These sequences were also reported in another study, on yellow fever vaccine responses in identical twins.

The specimen sequenced was CD4+ T cells sorted from blood. Receptors were obtained from a woman aged 18-29 years in good health. Both conserved end residues are part of each CDR3. A D gene is named only where the DNA matches it firmly. Size tells how often a clone was seen (once, few, many) or the class of an expanded clone, and some rows leave it out.

.	.	TRBV7-2	15	TRBJ2-3	CASSLVGGRTDTQYF	TGTGCCAGCAGCTTAGTTGGCGGACGCACAGATACGCAGTATTTT
.	.	TRBV7-8	14	TRBJ2-3	CASSPWGGAARQYF	TGTGCCAGCAGCCCCTGGGGGGGGGCCGCCAGGCAGTATTTT
.	TRBD1	TRBV12-3/TRBV12-4	15	TRBJ1-3	CASSLEGAHGNTIYF	TGTGCCAGCAGTTTAGAGGGGGCGCACGGAAACACCATATATTTT
few	.	TRBV12-3/TRBV12-4	12	TRBJ2-1	CASTAKGLGQFF	TGTGCCAGCACCGCGAAAGGGCTGGGGCAGTTCTTC
.	.	TRBV7-9	16	TRBJ2-7	CASSPRAGASSYEQYF	TGTGCCAGCAGCCCCCGTGCGGGCGCGAGCTCCTACGAGCAGTACTTC
few	TRBD1	TRBV20-1	16	TRBJ1-6	CSAPPRPGQQNSPLHF	TGCAGTGCTCCACCCCGTCCGGGACAGCAGAATTCACCCCTCCACTTT
few	.	TRBV24-1	12	TRBJ2-7	CATSDSHYEQYF	TGTGCCACCAGTGATTCCCACTACGAGCAGTACTTC
.	TRBD2	TRBV10-3	15	TRBJ2-1	CAISDGTSGIYEQFF	TGTGCCATCAGTGACGGGACTAGCGGGATATATGAGCAGTTCTTC
.	TRBD2	TRBV5-1	16	TRBJ2-5	CASSDRPSGGQETQYF	TGCGCCAGCAGCGACCGACCTAGCGGGGGCCAAGAGACCCAGTACTTC
.	TRBD1	TRBV6-1	14	TRBJ1-1	CASSEVGTGARAFF	TGTGCCAGCAGTGAAGTCGGGACAGGGGCAAGGGCTTTCTTT
.	TRBD2	TRBV11-2	15	TRBJ2-7	CASSSDSGRGYEQHF	TGTGCCAGCAGCTCAGATAGCGGGAGGGGCTACGAGCAGCACTTC
few	TRBD2	TRBV6-1	13	TRBJ2-7	CASRLAGVNEQYF	TGTGCCAGCCGGCTAGCGGGAGTAAACGAGCAGTACTTC
few	.	TRBV11-1	15	TRBJ2-1	CASSPQGESYNEQFF	TGTGCCAGCAGCCCCCAGGGAGAATCCTACAATGAGCAGTTCTTC
few	TRBD2	TRBV20-1	17	TRBJ2-3	CCARDRTGLAGLDTQYF	TGCTGTGCTAGAGATAGGACGGGACTAGCGGGACTGGATACGCAGTATTTT
.	.	TRBV29-1	12	TRBJ1-1	CSVVKGNTEAFF	TGCAGCGTTGTTAAGGGGAACACTGAAGCTTTCTTT
.	.	TRBV24-1	15	TRBJ2-7	CATSEGGTGTYEQYF	TGTGCCACCAGCGAGGGAGGGACAGGAACCTACGAGCAGTACTTC
few	.	TRBV7-2	14	TRBJ2-5	CASSFYGREETQYF	TGTGCCAGCAGCTTCTACGGACGGGAAGAGACCCAGTACTTC
many	.	TRBV20-1	11	TRBJ2-7	CSARETYEQYF	TGCAGTGCTAGAGAGACCTACGAGCAGTACTTC
few	.	TRBV29-1	12	TRBJ1-4	CSGMTPDGKLFF	TGCAGCGGGATGACACCAGACGGAAAACTGTTTTTT
few	.	TRBV5-6	16	TRBJ2-5	CASSFRKTGSAETQYF	TGTGCCAGCAGCTTTCGTAAGACGGGGTCAGCAGAGACCCAGTACTTC
few	.	TRBV19	14	TRBJ2-2	CASMIAANTGELFF	TGTGCCAGTATGATCGCGGCTAACACCGGGGAGCTGTTTTTT
.	TRBD2	TRBV3-1	15	TRBJ2-4	CASSRAAGVQNIQYF	TGTGCCAGCAGCCGAGCGGCGGGGGTCCAAAACATTCAGTACTTC
few	.	TRBV28	13	TRBJ1-2	CASSSGDSIGYAF	TGTGCCAGCAGTTCGGGAGACAGTATAGGATACGCCTTC
.	.	TRBV7-3	13	TRBJ1-1	CASSLTRDTPAFF	TGTGCCAGCAGCTTAACACGGGACACTCCAGCTTTCTTT
.	TRBD1	TRBV5-1	14	TRBJ1-2	CASSLGLGQAGYTF	TGCGCCAGCAGCTTGGGGCTTGGACAGGCTGGCTACACCTTC
few	TRBD2	TRBV20-1	14	TRBJ2-5	CSATDLAGVETQYF	TGCAGTGCTACGGACCTGGCGGGGGTAGAGACCCAGTACTTC
few	TRBD2	TRBV2	16	TRBJ2-1	CASTEGGLATYNEQFF	TGTGCCAGCACCGAGGGGGGACTAGCTACATACAATGAGCAGTTCTTC
.	.	TRBV12-3/TRBV12-4	14	TRBJ1-5	CASSSGLGNQPQHF	TGTGCCAGCAGCTCGGGACTGGGAAATCAGCCCCAGCATTTT
.	TRBD2	TRBV6-2/TRBV6-3	18	TRBJ2-7	CASRDRVRLAGASYEQYF	TGTGCCAGCAGAGACAGGGTTCGACTAGCGGGAGCTTCTTACGAGCAGTACTTC
.	.	TRBV15	11	TRBJ2-7	CATAGSYEQYF	TGTGCCACCGCCGGTTCCTACGAGCAGTACTTC
.	.	TRBV7-6	15	TRBJ2-3	CASSSGTPLRDTQYF	TGTGCCAGCAGCTCCGGGACTCCCCTAAGGGATACGCAGTATTTT
.	.	TRBV7-4	16	TRBJ1-5	CASSLGSGNSNQPQHF	TGTGCCAGCAGCTTAGGCTCGGGGAATAGCAATCAGCCCCAGCATTTT
few	TRBD1	TRBV10-3	15	TRBJ2-2	CAISVGQGNTGELFF	TGTGCCATCAGTGTAGGACAGGGGAACACCGGGGAGCTGTTTTTT
many	TRBD1	TRBV4-1	13	TRBJ2-7	CASRRTGDYEQYF	TGCGCCAGCAGACGCACAGGGGACTACGAGCAGTACTTC
few	.	TRBV6-1	15	TRBJ2-7	CASSPPGPKPYEQYF	TGTGCCAGCAGTCCTCCGGGGCCAAAGCCCTACGAGCAGTACTTC
.	.	TRBV10-3	16	TRBJ1-5	CAISAVDRNSNQPQHF	TGTGCCATCAGTGCGGTCGACCGGAACTCCAATCAGCCCCAGCATTTT
.	.	TRBV7-9	16	TRBJ2-5	CASSLLGLGFQETQYF	TGTGCCAGCAGCTTGTTAGGTTTGGGTTTCCAAGAGACCCAGTACTTC
few	TRBD2	TRBV20-1	17	TRBJ2-1	CSARVNPGTSGGNEQFF	TGCAGTGCTAGAGTCAACCCCGGGACTAGCGGGGGGAATGAGCAGTTCTTC
many	TRBD2	TRBV27	16	TRBJ2-3	CASSFVREARRDTQYF	TGTGCCAGCAGTTTTGTGCGGGAGGCCCGTAGAGATACGCAGTATTTT
few	.	TRBV7-2	12	TRBJ2-1	CASSKGQQGQFF	TGTGCCAGCAGCAAAGGACAGCAGGGGCAGTTCTTC
few	.	TRBV5-1	15	TRBJ2-2	CASSLPGLNTGELFF	TGCGCCAGCAGCTTGCCAGGACTGAACACCGGGGAGCTGTTTTTT
.	.	TRBV4-2	15	TRBJ2-7	CASSQDIGGLGEQYF	TGTGCCAGCAGCCAAGATATTGGGGGCTTGGGCGAGCAGTACTTC
few	TRBD2	TRBV7-9	16	TRBJ2-1	CASSPRGTSGSNEQFF	TGTGCCAGCTCACCTCGGGGGACTAGCGGGAGCAATGAGCAGTTCTTC
few	.	TRBV12-3/TRBV12-4	12	TRBJ2-1	CASRVKGGEQFF	TGTGCCAGCAGAGTTAAAGGAGGTGAGCAGTTCTTC
.	.	TRBV4-2	14	TRBJ2-7	CASSQDTRNYEQYF	TGTGCCAGCAGCCAAGATACCCGGAACTACGAGCAGTACTTC
few	.	TRBV7-6	13	TRBJ2-1	CASKSFNDNEQFF	TGTGCCAGCAAATCCTTTAACGACAATGAGCAGTTCTTC
.	TRBD2	TRBV4-2	17	TRBJ2-1	CASGPLTSGGKYNEQFF	TGTGCCAGCGGCCCTCTGACTAGCGGGGGTAAATACAATGAGCAGTTCTTC
.	.	TRBV12-3/TRBV12-4	14	TRBJ1-4	CASRDSGFNEKLFF	TGTGCCAGCAGGGACAGTGGATTTAATGAAAAACTGTTTTTT
.	TRBD2	TRBV30	13	TRBJ2-5	CAWSGSGSKTQYF	TGTGCCTGGAGTGGAAGCGGGAGTAAGACCCAGTACTTC
few	TRBD2	TRBV4-2	13	TRBJ2-7	CASSQRLADEQYF	TGTGCCAGCAGCCAACGGCTAGCGGACGAGCAGTACTTC